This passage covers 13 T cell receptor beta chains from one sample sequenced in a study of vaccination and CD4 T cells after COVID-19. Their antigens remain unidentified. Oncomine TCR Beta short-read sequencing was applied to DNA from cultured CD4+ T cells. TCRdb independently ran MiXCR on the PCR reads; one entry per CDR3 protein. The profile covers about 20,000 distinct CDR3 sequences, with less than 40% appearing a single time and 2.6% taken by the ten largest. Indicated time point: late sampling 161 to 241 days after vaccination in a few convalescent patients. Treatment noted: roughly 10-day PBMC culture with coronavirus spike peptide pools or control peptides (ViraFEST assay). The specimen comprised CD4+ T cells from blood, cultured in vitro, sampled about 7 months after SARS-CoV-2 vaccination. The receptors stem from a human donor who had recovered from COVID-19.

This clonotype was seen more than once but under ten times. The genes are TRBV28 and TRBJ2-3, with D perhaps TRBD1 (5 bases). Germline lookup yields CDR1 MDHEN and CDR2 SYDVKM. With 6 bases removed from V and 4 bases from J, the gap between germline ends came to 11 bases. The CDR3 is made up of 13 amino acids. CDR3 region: CASSAGIADTQYF. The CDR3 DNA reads TGTGCCAGCAGCGCAGGGATAGCAGATACGCAGTATTTT.

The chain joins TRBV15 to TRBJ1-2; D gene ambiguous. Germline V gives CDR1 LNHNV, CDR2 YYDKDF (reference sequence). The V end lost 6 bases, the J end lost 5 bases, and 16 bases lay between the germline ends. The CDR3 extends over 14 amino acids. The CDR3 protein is CATSSTEPSYGYTF. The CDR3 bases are TGTGCCACCAGTAGCACAGAACCCTCTTATGGCTACACCTTC. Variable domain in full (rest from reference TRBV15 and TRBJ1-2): DAMVIQNPRYQVTQFGKPVTLSCSQTLNHNVMYWYQQKSSQAPKLLFHYYDKDFNNEADTPDNFQSRRPNTSFCFLDIRSPGLGDTAMYLCATSSTEPSYGYTFGSGTRLTVV.

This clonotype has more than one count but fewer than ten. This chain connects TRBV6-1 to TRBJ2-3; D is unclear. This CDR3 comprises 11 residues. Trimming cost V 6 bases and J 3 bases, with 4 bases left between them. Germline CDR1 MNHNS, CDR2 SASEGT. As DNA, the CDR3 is TGTGCCAGCAGAAAAACAGATACGCAGTATTTT. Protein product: CASRKTDTQYF.

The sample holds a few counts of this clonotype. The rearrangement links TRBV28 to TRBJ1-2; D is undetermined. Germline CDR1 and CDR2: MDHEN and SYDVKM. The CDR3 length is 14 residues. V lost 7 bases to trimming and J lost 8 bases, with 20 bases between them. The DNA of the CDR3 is TGTGCCAGCATCCCCTCCGGGCTCCGAGGGGGCTACACCTTC. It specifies CASIPSGLRGGYTF.

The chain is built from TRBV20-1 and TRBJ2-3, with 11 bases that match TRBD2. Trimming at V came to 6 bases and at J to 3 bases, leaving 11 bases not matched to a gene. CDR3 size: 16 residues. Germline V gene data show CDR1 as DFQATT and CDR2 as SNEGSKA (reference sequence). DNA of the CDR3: TGCAGTGCGAGTAGCGGGAGGGCCTGGGAGACAGATACGCAGTATTTT. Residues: CSASSGRAWETDTQYF.

Here the CDR3 reads CASRDFDLNTEAFF. Here the CDR3 DNA reads TGTGCCAGCCGTGACTTTGACTTGAACACTGAAGCTTTCTTT. The rearrangement links TRBV6-2 or TRBV6-3 to TRBJ1-1; D gene unclear. CDR1 is MNHEY and CDR2 is SVGEGT in the germline V gene. This CDR3 has 14 amino acids. Between the trimmed V and J ends, which lost 8 bases and 0 bases, there was a span of 13 bases.

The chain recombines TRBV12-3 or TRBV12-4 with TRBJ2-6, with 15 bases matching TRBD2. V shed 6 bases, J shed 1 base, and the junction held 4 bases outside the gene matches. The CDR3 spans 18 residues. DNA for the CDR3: TGTGCCAGCAGGGGGACTAGCGGGAGGCCTTCTGGGGCCAACGTCCTGACTTTC. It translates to CASRGTSGRPSGANVLTF.

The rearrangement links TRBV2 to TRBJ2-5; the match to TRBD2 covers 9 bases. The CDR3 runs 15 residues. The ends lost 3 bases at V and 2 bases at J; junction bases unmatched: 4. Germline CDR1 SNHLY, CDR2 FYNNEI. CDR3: CASSDGSGSQETQYF. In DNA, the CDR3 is TGTGCCAGCAGTGACGGTAGCGGGAGTCAAGAGACCCAGTACTTC.

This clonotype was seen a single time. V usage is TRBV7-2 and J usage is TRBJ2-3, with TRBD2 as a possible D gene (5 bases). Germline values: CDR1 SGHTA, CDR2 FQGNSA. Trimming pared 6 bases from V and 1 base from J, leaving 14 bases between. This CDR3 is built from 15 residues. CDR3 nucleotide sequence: TGTGCCAGCAGTCCCCCGGGGAGCCGCACAGATACGCAGTATTTT. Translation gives CASSPPGSRTDTQYF.

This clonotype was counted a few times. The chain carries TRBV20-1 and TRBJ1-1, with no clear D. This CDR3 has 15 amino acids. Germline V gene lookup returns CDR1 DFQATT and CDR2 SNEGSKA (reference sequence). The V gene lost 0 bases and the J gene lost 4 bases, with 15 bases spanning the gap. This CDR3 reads CSARDQGRLTTEAFF. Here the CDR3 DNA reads TGCAGTGCTAGAGACCAAGGACGGTTGACCACTGAAGCTTTCTTT.

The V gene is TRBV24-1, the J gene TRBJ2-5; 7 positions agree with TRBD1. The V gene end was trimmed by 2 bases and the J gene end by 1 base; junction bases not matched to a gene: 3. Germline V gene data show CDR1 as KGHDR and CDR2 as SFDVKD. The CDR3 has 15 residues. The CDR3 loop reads CATSDYTGAQETQYF. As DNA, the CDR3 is TGTGCCACCAGTGATTACACAGGGGCCCAAGAGACCCAGTACTTC.

CDR3 DNA sequence: TGCAGCGCGGGAGGGACTGCCTACGAGCAGTACTTC. The encoded protein is CSAGGTAYEQYF. V is TRBV29-1 and J is TRBJ2-7; 8 bases match TRBD2. Per germline, CDR1 SQVTM and CDR2 ANQGSEA. The CDR3 has 12 residues. Trimming took 7 bases from V and 2 from J; bases not matched to a gene: 4.

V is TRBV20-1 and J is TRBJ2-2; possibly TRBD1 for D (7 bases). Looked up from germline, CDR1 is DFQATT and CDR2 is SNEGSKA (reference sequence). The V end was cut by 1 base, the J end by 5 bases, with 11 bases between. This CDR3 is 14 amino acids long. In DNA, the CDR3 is TGCAGTGCTAGAGGACAGGGAGGAACCGGGGAGCTGTTTTTT. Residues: CSARGQGGTGELFF.